Below, one T cell receptor beta chain is given with its context. The antigen is not known. Naive CD8 cells, CD45RO-negative and positively selected for CCR7, excluded terminally differentiated effector memory CD45RA+ cells. This sample was included in a study of shared clonotypes between healthy human individuals. Deep-level settings were used for running the assay. The method was immunoSEQ multiplex PCR; TCRdb's version includes in-frame clones alone and lacks a portion of them. The sample carries approximately 840,000 clones, roughly 96% recorded once. V dropped 5 bases and J dropped 5; count of bases not matched to a gene: 8. The CDR3 extends over 15 amino acids. Germline values: CDR1 SEHNR, CDR2 FQNEAQ (reference sequence). General study findings and limits: The sole specimen, blood, was sampled, and tissue repertoires likely differ. The sharing of 4% to 5.5% of naive CD4 clonotypes was seen across a handful of donors.

This clonotype was sampled from a man aged 25-45 years in good health. The chain joins TRBV7-9 to TRBJ2-7; 11 bases line up with TRBD2. The specimen sequenced was naive CD8+ T cells sorted from blood. DNA for the CDR3: TGTGCCAGCAGCGATGAACTAGCGGGAGACCACGAGCAGTACTTC. Its protein product is CASSDELAGDHEQYF.